Listed below are T cell receptor beta chains from one sample, sequenced in a study of blood T cell repertoires in COVID-19. Here immunoSEQ multiplex PCR was the method, and the copy in TCRdb shows in-frame clones only, minus some. Of a few hundred thousand clones listed, about 86% were seen once; the top ten hold less than 3.5%. Sequences were obtained from peripheral blood. Receptor source: a man aged 50-60 years with active or convalescent COVID-19. Each CDR3 is given with its conserved first and last residue.

CDR3 protein: CASSPRSLATGELFF; V gene: TRBV5-1
CDR3 protein: CASHMVSGGSTDTQYF; V gene: TRBV28
CDR3 protein: CATSDLVRATEAFF; V gene: TRBV24-1
CDR3 protein: CASSLAGGPTIYNEQFF; V gene: TRBV7-2
CDR3 protein: CASSVATGTYGYTF; V gene: TRBV9
CDR3 protein: CASSWGLAGVSSYNEQFF; V gene: TRBV13
CDR3 protein: CASSWDSSGGADTQYF; V gene: TRBV7-2
CDR3 protein: CSVAQGPNTEAFF; V gene: TRBV29-1
CDR3 protein: CASSIARDTEAFF; V gene: TRBV19
CDR3 protein: CASSQEKGGGGVNTEAFF; V gene: TRBV4-2
CDR3 protein: CASSHLRGYTF; V gene: TRBV12-3/TRBV12-4
CDR3 protein: CASSLYRASMNTEAFF; V gene: TRBV7-2
CDR3 protein: CASSQALKGRGYTF; V gene: TRBV14
CDR3 protein: CASKLAGGHYEQYF; V gene: TRBV19
CDR3 protein: CASSEAPGQGNEQYF; V gene: TRBV21-1
CDR3 protein: CASSYTGTSGQETQYF; V gene: TRBV6-6
CDR3 protein: CASGLAERGFF; V gene: TRBV30
CDR3 protein: CASLGQSSTDTQYF; V gene: TRBV9
CDR3 protein: CASSVTVFGNTIYF; V gene: TRBV9
CDR3 protein: CASSLAAASTDTQYF; V gene: TRBV5-4
CDR3 protein: CASSSSTGGYEQYF; V gene: TRBV7-9
CDR3 protein: CASRETGAGGYTF; V gene: TRBV6-6
CDR3 protein: CASSQGLLAGGYNEQFF; V gene: TRBV4-1
CDR3 protein: CASSPGRFEKLFF; V gene: TRBV18
CDR3 protein: CAWSTQGGYTF; V gene: TRBV30
CDR3 protein: CASRSQGETQYF; V gene: TRBV27
CDR3 protein: CASSLGGVQYEQYF; V gene: TRBV7-2
CDR3 protein: CASSLSGTVSYEQYF; V gene: TRBV7-9
CDR3 protein: CASSEGTRAVTIYF; V gene: TRBV2
CDR3 protein: CASSLWSRTGDRTEAFF; V gene: TRBV5-1
CDR3 protein: CASSTRLAGGYNEQFF; V gene: TRBV19
CDR3 protein: CASSLTPPGEGNEKLFF; V gene: TRBV7-3
CDR3 protein: CASSPRLAAVETQYF; V gene: TRBV19
CDR3 protein: CASSRDRASNEKLFF; V gene: TRBV7-2
CDR3 protein: CASSPGQGGLGTQYF; V gene: TRBV5-1
CDR3 protein: CASSDQLGRTDTQYF; V gene: TRBV10-1
CDR3 protein: CASRTSDRDEQYF; V gene: TRBV5-1
CDR3 protein: CASSLNRGSGAEAFF; V gene: TRBV7-9
CDR3 protein: CASSIRPSGQSNSPLHF; V gene: TRBV19
CDR3 protein: CASSYLFLKGVLGNEQFF; V gene: TRBV7-9
CDR3 protein: CASSNRGGSGSLSSYNEQFF; V gene: TRBV7-3
CDR3 protein: CASSYSGRGTDTQYF; V gene: TRBV6-2/TRBV6-3
CDR3 protein: CASSLASGRVEQFF; V gene: TRBV27
CDR3 protein: CASSILAGGFTDTQYF; V gene: TRBV27
CDR3 protein: CASSQDWRVNEQFF; V gene: TRBV4-1
CDR3 protein: CASSVGQSLYGYTF; V gene: TRBV9
CDR3 protein: CASSYPPANQPQHF; V gene: TRBV6-2/TRBV6-3
CDR3 protein: CASSSVRTGGGNQPQHF; V gene: TRBV6-2/TRBV6-3
CDR3 protein: CAISESIGQGRNEQFF; V gene: TRBV10-3
CDR3 protein: CASSLNVGETQYF; V gene: TRBV28
CDR3 protein: CASSSTSGSYNEQFF; V gene: TRBV7-3
CDR3 protein: CASREWAQNYGYTF; V gene: TRBV5-1
CDR3 protein: CSALTDTTNEKLFF; V gene: TRBV29-1